This TCR beta chain was profiled in a study of beta chain features in type 1 diabetes. The J segment lost 1 base and the V segment lost 7 bases, leaving 6 bases of the junction unmatched. CDR1 MNHEY and CDR2 SVGAGI come from the germline V gene. The CDR3 sequence is 14 residues long. The investigators reverse transcribed all of the isolated RNA, so they sequenced expressed TCRB transcripts. Sequencing used immunoSEQ multiplex PCR; TCRdb keeps in-frame clones, though not all of them. Among about 320,000 clones listed, around 15% were seen once. The chain uses TRBV6-5 and TRBJ1-1; 7 positions match TRBD1. This TCR was recovered from a man aged 25 to 45 in good health. Sequencing used central memory CD4+ T cells from blood. CDR3 in DNA: TGTGCCAGCAAAGGGGGCCCATCGAACACTGAAGCTTTCTTT. Translated, it gives CASKGGPSNTEAFF.